What follows is one T cell receptor beta chain and its context. Its antigen is undetermined. Only CD45RO-negative cells positively selected for CCR7 counted as naive CD8 cells, so terminally differentiated effector memory CD45RA+ cells were excluded. This entry is derived from a study of shared clonotypes between healthy human individuals. Study-level results: Sampling covered blood only; tissue repertoires likely differ.

Only in-frame clones appear in the TCRdb table, and some are missing; sequencing was by immunoSEQ multiplex PCR. The table has around 1.9 million clones, about 93% seen once. The TCR comes from a man aged 18 to 35 in good health. Some clones in this sample may be carry-over from other donors' samples. Sequences were obtained from naive CD8+ T cells from PBMCs.

The CDR3 region has the DNA TGTGCCAGCAGCCAGATACTAGCGGGTCCGACGCACTACGAGCAGTACTTC. This encodes CASSQILAGPTHYEQYF. The chain combines TRBV7-8 with TRBJ2-7, with TRBD2 identical over 9 bases. Germline V gene sequence: CDR1 SGHVS, CDR2 FQNEAQ. The CDR3 spans 17 residues. The ends lost 5 bases at V and 3 bases at J; junction bases unmatched: 14. Combining the CDR3 with reference TRBV7-8 and TRBJ2-7 gives the whole variable domain GAGVSQSPRYKVAKRGQDVALRCDPISGHVSLFWYQQALGQGPEFLTYFQNEAQLDKSGLPSDRFFAERPEGSVSTLKIQRTQQEDSAVYLCASSQILAGPTHYEQYFGPGTRLTVT.